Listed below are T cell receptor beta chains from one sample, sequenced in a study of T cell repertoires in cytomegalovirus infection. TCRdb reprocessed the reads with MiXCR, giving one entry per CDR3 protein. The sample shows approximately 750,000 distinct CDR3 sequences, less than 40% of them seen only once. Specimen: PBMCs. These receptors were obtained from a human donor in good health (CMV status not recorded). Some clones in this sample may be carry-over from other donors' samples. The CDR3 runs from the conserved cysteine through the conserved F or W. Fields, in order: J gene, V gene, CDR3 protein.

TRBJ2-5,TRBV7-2,CASSLYESGAAQYF
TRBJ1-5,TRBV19,CASSIDREGGQPHHF
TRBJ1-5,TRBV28,CASSPGTGLDQPQHF
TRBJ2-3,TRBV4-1,CASSQDRGGKYF
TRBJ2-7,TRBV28,CASSLPGADYEQYF
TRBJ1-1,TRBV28,CASSLLDNTEAFF
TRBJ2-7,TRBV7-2,CASSSRTGATYEQYF
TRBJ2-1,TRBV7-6,CASSRADRAGDEQFF
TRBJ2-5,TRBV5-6,CASSLQGLVQETQYF
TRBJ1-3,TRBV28,CASSRPYRRSSGNTIYF
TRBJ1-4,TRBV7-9,CASSKQGWFEKLFF
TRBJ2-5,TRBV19,CASSIEGVADQETQYF
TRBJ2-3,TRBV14,CASSGLAGGRDTQYF
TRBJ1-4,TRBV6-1,CASREAEKLFF
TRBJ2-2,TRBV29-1,CSAADGPHTGELFF
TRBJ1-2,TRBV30,CAWSYGAGDPLGYTF
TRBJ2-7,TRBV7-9,CASRSFRDSGYEQYF
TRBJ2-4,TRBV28,CASTGFTGGSKNIQYF
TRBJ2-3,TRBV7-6,CASSLPSGNTDTQYF
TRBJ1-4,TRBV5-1,CASSFRSTNEKLFF
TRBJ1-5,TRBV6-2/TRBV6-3,CASSSGYSGTRPNQPQHF
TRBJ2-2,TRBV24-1,CATGSDGNTGELFF